This TCR beta chain was sequenced during a study of T cells in Graves' hyperthyroidism and ophthalmopathy. The germline V gene has CDR1 SQVTM and CDR2 ANQGSEA. V lost 2 bases to trimming and J lost 5 bases; unmatched junction nucleotides: 3. The CDR3 extends over 13 amino acids. Amplification yielded TCR beta CDR3 regions, with RNA transcripts as the source. When the TCR CDR3 underwent first-round RT-PCR, the HTBI primer set was used. TCRdb reanalysed the multiplex PCR reads using MiXCR and keeps one entry per CDR3 protein. The top ten clones hold approximately 10% of a sample with roughly 800,000 distinct CDR3 sequences, 35% to 40% of them seen once. Extraction of PBMCs used roughly 9.3 ml of fresh peripheral blood. Study-wide findings and caveats: Peripheral blood also featured most of the thyroid clonotypes expanded above 0.001.

Worth noting for this clonotype: What it binds is not known.

The sequenced material came from blood. This TCR came from a man aged 18 to 30 with Graves' hyperthyroidism. J is TRBJ1-1 and V is TRBV29-1; the match to TRBD1 covers 9 bases. CDR3 residues: CSVESDRGTEAFF. In DNA, the CDR3 is TGCAGCGTTGAAAGCGACAGGGGGACTGAAGCTTTCTTT.